This T cell receptor (beta chain) originates from a study of shared clonotypes between healthy human individuals. Study information: Each donor's CD4 naive and CD4 memory cells filled three plates apiece, CD8 naive two, and CD8 memory one.

This CDR3 contains 13 residues. The germline gives CDR1 MNHNS, CDR2 SASEGT. Deletions cut 4 bases from V and 3 bases from J, with 9 bases between. Naive CD8 cells comprised CD45RO-negative, CCR7-positively selected cells, excluding terminally differentiated effector memory CD45RA+ cells. An even split of each subset's genomic DNA across several immunoSEQ plates was performed. Method: immunoSEQ multiplex PCR; TCRdb's copy keeps in-frame clones and lacks some. The sample yields about 800,000 clones, around 96% seen once. The receptor was isolated from a man younger than 40 in good health. The genes are TRBV6-1 and TRBJ1-2; D perhaps matches TRBD1 (5 bases). Sequencing used naive CD8+ T cells sorted from blood. The CDR3 is CASSAGTYYGYTF. The CDR3 DNA is TGTGCCAGCAGTGCCGGGACGTACTATGGCTACACCTTC.